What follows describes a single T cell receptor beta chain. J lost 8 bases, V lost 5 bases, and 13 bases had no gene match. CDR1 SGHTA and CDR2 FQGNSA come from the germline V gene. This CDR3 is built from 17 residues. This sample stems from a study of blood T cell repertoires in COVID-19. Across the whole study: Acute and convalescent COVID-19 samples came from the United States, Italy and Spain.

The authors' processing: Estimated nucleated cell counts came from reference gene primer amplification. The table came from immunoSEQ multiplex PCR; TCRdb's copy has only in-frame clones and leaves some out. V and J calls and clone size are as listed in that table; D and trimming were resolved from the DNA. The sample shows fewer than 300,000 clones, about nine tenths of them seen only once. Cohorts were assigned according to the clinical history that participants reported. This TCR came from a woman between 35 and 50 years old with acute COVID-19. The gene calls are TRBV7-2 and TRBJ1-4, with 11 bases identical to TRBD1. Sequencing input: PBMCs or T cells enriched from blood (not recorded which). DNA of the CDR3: TGTGCCAGCAGCCCTGGGGACAGGGGGAGCTCCGGAGAAAAACTGTTTTTT. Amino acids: CASSPGDRGSSGEKLFF.